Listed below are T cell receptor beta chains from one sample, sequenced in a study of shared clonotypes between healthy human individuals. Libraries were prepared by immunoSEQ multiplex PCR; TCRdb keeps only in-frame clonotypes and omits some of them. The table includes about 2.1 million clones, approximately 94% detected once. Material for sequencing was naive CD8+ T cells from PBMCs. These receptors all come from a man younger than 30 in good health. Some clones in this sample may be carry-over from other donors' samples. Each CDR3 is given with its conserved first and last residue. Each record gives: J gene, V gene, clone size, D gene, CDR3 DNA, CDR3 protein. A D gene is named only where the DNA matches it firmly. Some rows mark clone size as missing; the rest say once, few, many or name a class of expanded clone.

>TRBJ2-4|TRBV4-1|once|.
TGCGCCAGCAGCCATGGGAGAGCGCAGGGGGCCAAAAACATTCAGTACTTC
CASSHGRAQGAKNIQYF
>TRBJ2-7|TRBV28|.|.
TGTGCCAGCAGTTTACCGACGGTTAGAAGGAGCTCCTACGAGCAGTACTTC
CASSLPTVRRSSYEQYF
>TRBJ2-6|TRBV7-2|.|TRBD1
TGTGCCAGCAGTAGTAAAATGGGACAGGGTAAATCTGGGGCCAACGTCCTGACTTTC
CASSSKMGQGKSGANVLTF
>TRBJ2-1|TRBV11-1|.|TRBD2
TGTGCCAGCAGCTTAGTACCTAGCGGCAGATACAATGAGCAGTTCTTC
CASSLVPSGRYNEQFF
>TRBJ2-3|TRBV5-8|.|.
TGTGCCAGCAGCTTCGGGGCCACGGATACGCAGTATTTT
CASSFGATDTQYF
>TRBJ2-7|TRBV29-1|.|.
TGCAGCGTTTTGTTTGGTTTCTCCTACGAGCAGTACTTC
CSVLFGFSYEQYF
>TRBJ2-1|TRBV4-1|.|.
TGCGCCAGCAGCCAAACTCGGGGTATGGGGAATGAGCAGTTCTTC
CASSQTRGMGNEQFF
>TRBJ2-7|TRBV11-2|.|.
TGTGCCAGCAGCCTCCGATTGGGTTACGAGCAGTACTTC
CASSLRLGYEQYF
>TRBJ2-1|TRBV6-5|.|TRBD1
TGTGCCAGCAGTTACTACGGACAGGGGGCCGATGAGCAGTTCTTC
CASSYYGQGADEQFF
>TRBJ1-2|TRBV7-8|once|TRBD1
TGTGCCAGCAGCCCCGACAGGGTTAGCTATGGCTACACCTTC
CASSPDRVSYGYTF
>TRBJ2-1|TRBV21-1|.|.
TGTGCCAGCAGCAAACGGGCTAGCGGAGCCTACAATGAGCAGTTCTTC
CASSKRASGAYNEQFF
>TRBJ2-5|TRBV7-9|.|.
TGTGCCAGCAGCTTATACGACGTGGAGGGAGAGACCCAGTACTTC
CASSLYDVEGETQYF
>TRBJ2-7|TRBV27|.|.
TGTGCCAGCAGTTTAACAGGGAACTACGAGCAGTACTTC
CASSLTGNYEQYF
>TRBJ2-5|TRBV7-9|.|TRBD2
TGTGCCAGCAGCCATCTAGCGGGGAACCAAGAGACCCAGTACTTC
CASSHLAGNQETQYF
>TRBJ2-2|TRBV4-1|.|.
TGCGCCAGCAGCCAAAAAACATACGGGGAGCTGTTTTTT
CASSQKTYGELFF
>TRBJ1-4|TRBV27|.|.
TGTGCCAGCAGTTTTCAGAGGGGGGAAAAACTGTTTTTT
CASSFQRGEKLFF
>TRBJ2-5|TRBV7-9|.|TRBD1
TGTGCCAGCGGTTCTTTAGGCGGGCAGGGGGCACGGGAGACCCAGTACTTC
CASGSLGGQGARETQYF
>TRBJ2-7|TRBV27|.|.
TGTGCCAGCAGTACCCAAGGGGACGAGCAGTACTTC
CASSTQGDEQYF
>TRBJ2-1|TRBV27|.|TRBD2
TGTGCCAGCGGACTAGCCTCGTACAATGAGCAGTTCTTC
CASGLASYNEQFF
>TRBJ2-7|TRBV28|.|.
TGTGCCAGCAGTTTAAGTACAGGGAGAGGCTACGAGCAGTACTTC
CASSLSTGRGYEQYF
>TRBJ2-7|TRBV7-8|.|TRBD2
TGTGCCAGCACACCGACTAGCGGGGTAACCTACGAGCAGTACTTC
CASTPTSGVTYEQYF
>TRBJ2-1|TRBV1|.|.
TGCACCAGCAGCCAGGATCTTTGGGGCACACAGAAGGATGAGCAGTTCTTC
CTSSQDLWGTQKDEQFF
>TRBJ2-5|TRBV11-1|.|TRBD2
TGTGCCAGCAGCCCCCCCTTGGGCGGGAGTGAAGAGACCCAGTACTTC
CASSPPLGGSEETQYF
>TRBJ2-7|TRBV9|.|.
TGTGCCAGCAGCGCTGGGACATCCAGCTCCTACGAGCAGTACTTC
CASSAGTSSSYEQYF